This T cell receptor (beta chain) was sequenced in a study of glioma-infiltrating T cells. Amplification of TCR alpha and beta CDR3 regions from RNA used iRepertoire nested multiplex PCR. Tissue mRNA or PBMC total RNA, roughly 100-400 ng, went into one-step reverse transcription and amplification. MiXCR was run by TCRdb on the multiplex PCR reads, yielding one entry per CDR3 protein. The sample holds about 93,000 distinct CDR3 sequences, roughly 40% seen once. Findings of the study overall: Above-expected tissue-blood divergence occurred in all gliomas, most in low-grade ones. Tissue and blood shared very few CDR3 sequences.

Trimming took off 4 bases at V and 3 bases at J, with 18 bases between the two ends. CDR3 length equals 15 residues. Germline CDR1 is DFQATT and CDR2 is SNEGSKA (reference sequence). The table lists this clonotype with many counts. Antigen: not known. The V call is TRBV20-1, the J call TRBJ1-2, with D tentatively TRBD1 (5 bases). Sequences were obtained from glioma tissue, nonneoplastic brain tissue, or PBMCs (not recorded which). The receptor was isolated from a human donor with low-grade glioma or glioblastoma, undergoing nonglioma brain surgery, or in good health (not recorded which). The chain's CDR3 is CSAIPGGLVDYGYTF. In DNA form, the CDR3 reads TGCAGTGCTATCCCCGGGGGTCTCGTGGACTATGGCTACACCTTC.